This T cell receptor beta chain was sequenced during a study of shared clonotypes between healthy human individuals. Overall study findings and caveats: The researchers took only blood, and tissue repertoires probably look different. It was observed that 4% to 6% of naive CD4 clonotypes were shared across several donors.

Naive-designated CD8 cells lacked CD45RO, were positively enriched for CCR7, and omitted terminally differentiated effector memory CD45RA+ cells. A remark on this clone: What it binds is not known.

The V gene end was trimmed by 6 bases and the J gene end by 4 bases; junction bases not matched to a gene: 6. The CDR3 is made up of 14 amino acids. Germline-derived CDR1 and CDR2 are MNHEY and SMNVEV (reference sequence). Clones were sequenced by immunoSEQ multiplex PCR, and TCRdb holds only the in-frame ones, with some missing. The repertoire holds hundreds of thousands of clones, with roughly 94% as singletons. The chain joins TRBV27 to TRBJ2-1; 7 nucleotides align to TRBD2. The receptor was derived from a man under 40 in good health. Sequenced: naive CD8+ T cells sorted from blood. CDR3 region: CASRQSGTYNEQFF. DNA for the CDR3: TGTGCCAGCAGACAAAGCGGGACTTACAATGAGCAGTTCTTC.